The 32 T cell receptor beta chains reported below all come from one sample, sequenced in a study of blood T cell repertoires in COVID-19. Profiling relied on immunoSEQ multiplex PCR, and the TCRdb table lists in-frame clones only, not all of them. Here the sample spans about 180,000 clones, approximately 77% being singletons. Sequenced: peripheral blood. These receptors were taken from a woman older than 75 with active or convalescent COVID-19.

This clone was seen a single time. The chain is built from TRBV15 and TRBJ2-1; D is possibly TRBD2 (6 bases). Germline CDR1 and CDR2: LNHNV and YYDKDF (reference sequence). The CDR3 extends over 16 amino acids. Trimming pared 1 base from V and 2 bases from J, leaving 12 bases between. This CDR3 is CATSRGRGGTYNEQFF. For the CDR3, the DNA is TGTGCCACCAGCAGAGGGCGAGGCGGGACCTACAATGAGCAGTTCTTC.

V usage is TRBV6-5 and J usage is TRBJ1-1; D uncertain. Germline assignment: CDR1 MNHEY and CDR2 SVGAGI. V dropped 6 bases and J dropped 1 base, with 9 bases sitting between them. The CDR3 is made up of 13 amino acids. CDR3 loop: CASRPPGNTEAFF. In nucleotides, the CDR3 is TGTGCCAGCAGGCCCCCAGGGAACACTGAAGCTTTCTTT.

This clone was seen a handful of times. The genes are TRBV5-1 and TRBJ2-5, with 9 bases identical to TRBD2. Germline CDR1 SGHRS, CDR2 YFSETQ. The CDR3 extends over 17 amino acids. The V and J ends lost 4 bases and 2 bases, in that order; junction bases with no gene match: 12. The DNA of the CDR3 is TGCGCCAGCAGCCTCGGAACGCTAGCGGGGACTCAAGAGACCCAGTACTTC. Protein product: CASSLGTLAGTQETQYF.

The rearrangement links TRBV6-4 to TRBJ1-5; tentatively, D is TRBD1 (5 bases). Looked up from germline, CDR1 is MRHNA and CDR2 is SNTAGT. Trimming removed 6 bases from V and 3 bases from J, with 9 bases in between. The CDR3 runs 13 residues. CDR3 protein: CASRQAPNQPQHF. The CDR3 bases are TGTGCCAGCAGACAGGCCCCCAATCAGCCCCAGCATTTT.

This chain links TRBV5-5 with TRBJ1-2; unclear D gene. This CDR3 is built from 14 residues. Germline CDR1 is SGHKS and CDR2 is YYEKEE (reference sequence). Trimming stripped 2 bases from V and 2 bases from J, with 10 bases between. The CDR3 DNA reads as TGTGCCAGCAGCTTCCAAACACTAAACTATGGCTACACCTTC. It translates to CASSFQTLNYGYTF.

The CDR3 spells CASSQSGTGHYEQYF. The DNA of the CDR3 is TGCGCCAGCAGCCAATCCGGGACAGGGCACTACGAGCAGTACTTC. The chain carries TRBV5-1 and TRBJ2-7, with TRBD1 matching over 9 bases. This CDR3 is built from 15 residues. V dropped 4 bases and J dropped 3; count of bases not matched to a gene: 8. In germline, CDR1 is SGHRS, CDR2 YFSETQ.

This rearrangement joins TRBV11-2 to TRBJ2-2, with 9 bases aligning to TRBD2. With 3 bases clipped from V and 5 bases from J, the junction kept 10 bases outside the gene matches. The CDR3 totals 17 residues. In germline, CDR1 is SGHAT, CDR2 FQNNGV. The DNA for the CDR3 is TGTGCCAGCAGCTTCGGACAGGACGCGGGAGGGACCGGGGAGCTGTTTTTT. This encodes CASSFGQDAGGTGELFF.

For the CDR3, the DNA is TGCGCCAGCAGCTTGGCCGGGAACACTGAAGCTTTCTTT. This sequence encodes CASSLAGNTEAFF. This chain connects TRBV5-1 to TRBJ1-1; D call uncertain. V lost 0 bases, J lost 1 base, and 4 bases lay in between. This CDR3 comprises 13 residues. From germline, CDR1 is SGHRS and CDR2 YFSETQ.

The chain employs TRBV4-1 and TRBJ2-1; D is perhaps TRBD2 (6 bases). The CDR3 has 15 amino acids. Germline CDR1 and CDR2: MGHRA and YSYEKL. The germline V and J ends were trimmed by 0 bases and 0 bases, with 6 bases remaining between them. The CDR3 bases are TGCGCCAGCAGCCAAGAGGGGGGCTCCTACAATGAGCAGTTCTTC. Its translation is CASSQEGGSYNEQFF.

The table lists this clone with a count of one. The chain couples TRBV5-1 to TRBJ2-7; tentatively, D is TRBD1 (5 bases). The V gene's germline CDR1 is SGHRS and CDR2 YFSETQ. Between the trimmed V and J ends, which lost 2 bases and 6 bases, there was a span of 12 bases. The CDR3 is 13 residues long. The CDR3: CASSFTGLGEQYF. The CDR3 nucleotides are TGCGCCAGCAGCTTCACAGGTTTGGGCGAGCAGTACTTC. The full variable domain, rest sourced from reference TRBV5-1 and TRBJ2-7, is KAGVTQTPRYLIKTRGQQVTLSCSPISGHRSVSWYQQTPGQGLQFLFEYFSETQRNKGNFPGRFSGRQFSNSRSEMNVSTLELGDSALYLCASSFTGLGEQYFGPGTRLTVT.

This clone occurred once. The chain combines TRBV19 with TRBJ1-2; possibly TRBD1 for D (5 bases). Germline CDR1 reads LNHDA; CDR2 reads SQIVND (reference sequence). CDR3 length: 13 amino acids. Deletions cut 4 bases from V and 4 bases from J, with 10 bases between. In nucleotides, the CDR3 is TGTGCCAGTAGTAGTTCGGGGGGCTATGGCTACACCTTC. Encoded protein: CASSSSGGYGYTF. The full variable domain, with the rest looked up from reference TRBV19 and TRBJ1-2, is DGGITQSPKYLFRKEGQNVTLSCEQNLNHDAMYWYRQDPGQGLRLIYYSQIVNDFQKGDIAEGYSVSREKKESFPLTVTSAQKNPTAFYLCASSSSGGYGYTFGSGTRLTVV.

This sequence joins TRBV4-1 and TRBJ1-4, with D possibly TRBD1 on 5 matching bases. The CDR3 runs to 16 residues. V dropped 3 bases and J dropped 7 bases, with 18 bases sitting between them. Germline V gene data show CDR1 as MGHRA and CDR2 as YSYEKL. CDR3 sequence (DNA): TGCGCCAGCAGCCATCTCCTATCAGGGCCCGGTGAAAAACTGTTTTTT. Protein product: CASSHLLSGPGEKLFF.

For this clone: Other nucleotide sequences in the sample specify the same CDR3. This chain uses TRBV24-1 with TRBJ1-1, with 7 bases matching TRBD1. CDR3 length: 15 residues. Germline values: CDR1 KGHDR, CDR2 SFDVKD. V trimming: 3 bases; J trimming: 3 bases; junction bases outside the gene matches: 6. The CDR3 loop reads CATSDPRQGDTEAFF. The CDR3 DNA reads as TGTGCCACCAGTGATCCTCGACAGGGTGACACTGAAGCTTTCTTT.

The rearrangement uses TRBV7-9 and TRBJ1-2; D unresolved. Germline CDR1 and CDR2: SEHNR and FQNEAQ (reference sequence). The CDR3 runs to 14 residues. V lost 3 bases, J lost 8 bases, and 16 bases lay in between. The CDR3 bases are TGTGCCAGCAGCTTGGGCCCTATCAGCTACGGCTACACCTTC. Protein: CASSLGPISYGYTF.

The CDR3 nucleotides read TGTGCCAGCAGCCAAGTAGGGGTGCAGTACTTC. It codes for CASSQVGVQYF. V gene TRBV3-1 (or the pseudogene TRBV3-2) combines with J gene TRBJ2-7, with a weak D call TRBD1 (5 bases). Trimming removed 1 base from V and 9 bases from J, with 7 bases in between. Germline loops: CDR1 LGHDT, CDR2 YNNKEL (reference sequence). CDR3 length: 11 residues.

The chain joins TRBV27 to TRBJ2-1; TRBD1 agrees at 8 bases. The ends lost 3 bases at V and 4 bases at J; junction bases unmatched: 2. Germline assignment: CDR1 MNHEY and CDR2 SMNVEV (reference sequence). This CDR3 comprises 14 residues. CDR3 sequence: CASSLGQEYNEQFF. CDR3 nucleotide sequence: TGTGCCAGCAGTTTGGGACAGGAGTACAATGAGCAGTTCTTC.

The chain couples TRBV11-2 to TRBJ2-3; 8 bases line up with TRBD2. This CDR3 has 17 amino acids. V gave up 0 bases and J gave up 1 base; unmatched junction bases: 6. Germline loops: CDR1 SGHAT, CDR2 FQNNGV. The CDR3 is CASSLDAETSGTDTQYF. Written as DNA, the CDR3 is TGTGCCAGCAGCTTAGATGCCGAGACTAGCGGCACAGATACGCAGTATTTT.

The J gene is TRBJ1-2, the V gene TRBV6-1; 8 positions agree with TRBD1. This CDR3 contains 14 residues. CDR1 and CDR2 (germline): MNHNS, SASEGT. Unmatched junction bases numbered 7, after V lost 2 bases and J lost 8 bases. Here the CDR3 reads CASSEWDRLGGYTF. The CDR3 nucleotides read TGTGCCAGCAGTGAATGGGACAGGCTTGGAGGCTACACCTTC.

Here the CDR3 DNA reads TGTGCCAGTAGTACCCTCGGGTCGCTGGGCACTGAAGCTTTCTTT. Residues: CASSTLGSLGTEAFF. The J gene is TRBJ1-1, the V gene TRBV19; no reliable D call. Trimming took off 4 bases at V and 4 bases at J, with 16 bases between the two ends. This CDR3 comprises 15 residues. Germline V gene lookup returns CDR1 LNHDA and CDR2 SQIVND (reference sequence).

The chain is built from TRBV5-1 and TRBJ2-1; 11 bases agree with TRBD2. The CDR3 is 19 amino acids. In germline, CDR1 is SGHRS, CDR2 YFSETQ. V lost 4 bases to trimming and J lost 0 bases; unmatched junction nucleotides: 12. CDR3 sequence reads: CASSHQGLAGPSSYNEQFF. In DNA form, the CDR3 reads TGCGCCAGCAGCCACCAAGGACTAGCGGGTCCGAGCTCCTACAATGAGCAGTTCTTC.

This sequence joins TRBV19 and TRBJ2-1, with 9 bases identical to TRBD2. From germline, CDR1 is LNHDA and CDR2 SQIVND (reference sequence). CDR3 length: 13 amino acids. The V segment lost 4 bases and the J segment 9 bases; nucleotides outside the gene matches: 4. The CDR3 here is CASSTIAGAEQFF. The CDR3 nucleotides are TGTGCCAGTAGTACTATAGCGGGAGCTGAGCAGTTCTTC.

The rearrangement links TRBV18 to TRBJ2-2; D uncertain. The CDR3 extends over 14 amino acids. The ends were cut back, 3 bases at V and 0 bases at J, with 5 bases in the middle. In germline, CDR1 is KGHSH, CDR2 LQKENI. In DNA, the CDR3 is TGTGCCAGCTCACCCCCCACGAACACCGGGGAGCTGTTTTTT. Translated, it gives CASSPPTNTGELFF.

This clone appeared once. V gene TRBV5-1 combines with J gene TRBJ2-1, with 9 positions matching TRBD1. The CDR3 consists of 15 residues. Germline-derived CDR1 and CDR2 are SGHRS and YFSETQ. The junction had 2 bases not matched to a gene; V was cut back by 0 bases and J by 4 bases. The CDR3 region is CASSLDRGRYNEQFF. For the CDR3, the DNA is TGCGCCAGCAGCTTGGACAGGGGGCGTTACAATGAGCAGTTCTTC.

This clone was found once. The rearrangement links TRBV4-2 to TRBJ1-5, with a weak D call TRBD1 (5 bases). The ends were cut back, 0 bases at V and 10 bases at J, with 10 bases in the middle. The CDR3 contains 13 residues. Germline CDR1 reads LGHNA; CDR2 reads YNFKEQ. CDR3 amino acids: CASSQDQGIPQHF. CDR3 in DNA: TGTGCCAGCAGCCAAGATCAGGGAATACCCCAGCATTTT.

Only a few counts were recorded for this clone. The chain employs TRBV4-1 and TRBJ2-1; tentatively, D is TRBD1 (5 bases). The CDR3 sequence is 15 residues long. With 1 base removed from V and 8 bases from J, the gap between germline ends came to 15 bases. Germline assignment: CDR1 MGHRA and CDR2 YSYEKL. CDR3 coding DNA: TGCGCCAGCAGCCAAGGGGGCCCAAGAATGTATGAGCAGTTCTTC. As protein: CASSQGGPRMYEQFF.

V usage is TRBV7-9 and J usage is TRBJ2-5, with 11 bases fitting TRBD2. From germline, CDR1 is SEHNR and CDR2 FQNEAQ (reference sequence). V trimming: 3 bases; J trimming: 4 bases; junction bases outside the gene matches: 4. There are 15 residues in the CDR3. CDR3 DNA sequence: TGTGCCAGCAGCTTTAGCGGGAGGGCCGGAGAGACCCAGTACTTC. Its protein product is CASSFSGRAGETQYF. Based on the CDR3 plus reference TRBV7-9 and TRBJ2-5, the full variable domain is DTGVSQNPRHKITKRGQNVTFRCDPISEHNRLYWYRQTLGQGPEFLTYFQNEAQLEKSRLLSDRFSAERPKGSFSTLEIQRTEQGDSAMYLCASSFSGRAGETQYFGPGTRLLVL.

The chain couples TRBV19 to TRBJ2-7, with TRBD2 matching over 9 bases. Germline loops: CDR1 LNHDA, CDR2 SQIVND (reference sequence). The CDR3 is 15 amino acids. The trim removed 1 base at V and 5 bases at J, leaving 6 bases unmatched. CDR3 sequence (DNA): TGTGCCAGTAGTATAGTTGCGGGAGGGCCTGACGAGCAGTACTTC. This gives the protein CASSIVAGGPDEQYF.

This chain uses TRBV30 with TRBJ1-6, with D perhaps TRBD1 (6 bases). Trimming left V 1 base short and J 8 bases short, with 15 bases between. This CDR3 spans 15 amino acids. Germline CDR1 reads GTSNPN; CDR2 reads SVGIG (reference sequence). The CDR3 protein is CAWSEGTLLYSPLHF. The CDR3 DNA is TGTGCCTGGAGTGAGGGGACACTGCTATATTCACCCCTCCACTTT. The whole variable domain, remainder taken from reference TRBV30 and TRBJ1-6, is SQTIHQWPATLVQPVGSPLSLECTVEGTSNPNLYWYRQAAGRGLQLLFYSVGIGQISSEVPQNLSASRPQDRQFILSSKKLLLSDSGFYLCAWSEGTLLYSPLHFGNGTRLTVT.

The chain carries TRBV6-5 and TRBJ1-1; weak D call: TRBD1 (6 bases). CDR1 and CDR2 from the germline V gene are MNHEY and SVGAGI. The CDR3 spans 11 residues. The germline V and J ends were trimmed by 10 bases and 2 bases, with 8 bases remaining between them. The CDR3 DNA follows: TGTGCCATCAGGGGCAACACTGAAGCTTTCTTT. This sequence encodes CAIRGNTEAFF.

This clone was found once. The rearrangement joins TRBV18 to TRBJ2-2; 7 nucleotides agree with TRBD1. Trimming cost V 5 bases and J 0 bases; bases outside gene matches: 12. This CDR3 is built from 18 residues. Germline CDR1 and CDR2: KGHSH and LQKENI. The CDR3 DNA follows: TGTGCCAGCTCAACCAGCCCAGGGGGTGACGCGAACACCGGGGAGCTGTTTTTT. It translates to CASSTSPGGDANTGELFF.

The CDR3: CASSPAPGALSEKLFF. Written as DNA, the CDR3 is TGTGCCAGCAGCCCGGCACCAGGGGCTCTAAGTGAAAAACTGTTTTTT. The chain carries TRBV7-9 and TRBJ1-4, with D perhaps TRBD1 (6 bases). The CDR3 is made up of 16 amino acids. The V gene lost 5 bases and the J gene lost 7 bases, with 20 bases spanning the gap. CDR1 and CDR2 (germline): SEHNR, FQNEAQ (reference sequence).

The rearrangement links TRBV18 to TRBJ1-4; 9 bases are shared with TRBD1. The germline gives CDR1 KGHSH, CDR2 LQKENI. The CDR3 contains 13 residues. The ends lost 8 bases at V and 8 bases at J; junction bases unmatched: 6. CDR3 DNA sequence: TGTGCCAGCCACGGGACAGGGAGAGAAAAACTGTTTTTT. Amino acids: CASHGTGREKLFF.